Below are 11 T cell receptor beta chains sequenced from a single sample in a study of blood T cell repertoires in COVID-19. TCRdb's copy holds only in-frame clones and misses some; the assay was immunoSEQ multiplex PCR. The data hold some 97,000 clones, with 90% observed a single time. Sequencing was carried out using peripheral blood. Source of these receptors: a man between 45 and 60 years old with acute or convalescent COVID-19.

V and J are TRBV11-2 and TRBJ2-2, with a possible D match to TRBD2 (6 bases). CDR1 and CDR2 from the germline V gene are SGHAT and FQNNGV. The length of the CDR3 is 15 residues. With 4 bases removed from V and 5 bases from J, the gap between germline ends came to 14 bases. This chain's CDR3 is CASSSRGSRTGELFF. The CDR3 nucleotides read TGTGCCAGCAGCTCTCGGGGGAGCCGGACCGGGGAGCTGTTTTTT. Full variable domain (rest looked up from reference TRBV11-2 and TRBJ2-2): EAGVAQSPRYKIIEKRQSVAFWCNPISGHATLYWYQQILGQGPKLLIQFQNNGVVDDSQLPKDRFSAERLKGVDSTLKIQPAKLEDSAVYLCASSSRGSRTGELFFGEGSRLTVL.

The CDR3 bases are TGTGTCGGGGAACCGAGGGTTACGGGGAAAGAGACCCAGTACTTC. Protein sequence: CVGEPRVTGKETQYF. The rearrangement links TRBV7-5 to TRBJ2-5; the D call in the table, TRBD2, was not verified against the DNA. TRBV7-5 is a recognized pseudogene. The CDR3 length is 15 residues.

The CDR3 nucleotides read TGTGCCAGCAGTTTATCGAAGGGGGCTGAAGCTTTCTTT. Its translation is CASSLSKGAEAFF. J is TRBJ1-1 and V is TRBV27; possible D gene TRBD1, 6 bases. CDR1 is MNHEY and CDR2 is SMNVEV in the germline V gene (reference sequence). The CDR3 is made up of 13 amino acids. Trimming took off 0 bases at V and 6 bases at J, with 8 bases between the two ends.

The chain joins TRBV6-5 to TRBJ1-1; D unclear. The V and J ends lost 2 bases and 2 bases respectively, with 6 bases between them. This CDR3 spans 13 amino acids. Germline values: CDR1 MNHEY, CDR2 SVGAGI. The CDR3 DNA sequence: TGTGCCAGCAGTTACCAGGTTAACACTGAAGCTTTCTTT. As protein: CASSYQVNTEAFF.

In the case of this clone: Other DNA sequences in the sample encode the same CDR3. This rearrangement joins TRBV12-3 or TRBV12-4 to TRBJ1-3, with 8 bases lining up with TRBD1. The CDR3 length is 13 residues. Germline trimming cut 6 bases from V and 3 bases from J; bases unmatched to any gene: 1. This chain's CDR3 is CASRQGVGNTIYF. The CDR3, as DNA: TGTGCCAGCAGACAGGGGGTTGGAAACACCATATATTTT.

This clone occurred a few times. This chain joins TRBV4-1 and TRBJ2-1, with 13 bases matching TRBD2. Germline CDR1 reads MGHRA; CDR2 reads YSYEKL. The CDR3 has 15 residues. The ends lost 4 bases at V and 10 bases at J; junction bases unmatched: 7. The CDR3 loop is CASSPRTSGRGEQFF. CDR3 in DNA: TGCGCCAGCAGCCCGCGGACTAGCGGGAGAGGCGAGCAGTTCTTC.

The chain has TRBV6-1 and TRBJ1-5, with D perhaps matching TRBD1 (6 bases). Germline CDR1 and CDR2: MNHNS and SASEGT. The V gene lost 2 bases and the J gene lost 6 bases, with 14 bases spanning the gap. This CDR3 is built from 15 residues. CDR3 nucleotide sequence: TGTGCCAGCAGTGAAAAGCCGGGGGGGGCTCAGCCCCAGCATTTT. It translates to CASSEKPGGAQPQHF.

The chain combines TRBV11-3 with TRBJ1-2, with D maybe TRBD1 (5 bases). This CDR3 is built from 15 residues. Germline V CDR1 and CDR2: SGHNT, YENEEA. Trimming shortened V by 2 bases and J by 2 bases, and 12 bases separated the two germline ends. The chain's CDR3 is CASSLFGEGNYGYTF. The CDR3 nucleotides read TGTGCCAGCAGCTTATTTGGGGAGGGGAACTATGGCTACACCTTC.

The chain links TRBV5-5 to TRBJ2-1; D ambiguous. V lost 0 bases to trimming and J lost 2 bases, with 15 bases between them. Per the germline V gene, CDR1 is SGHKS and CDR2 is YYEKEE (reference sequence). The CDR3 extends over 17 amino acids. The CDR3 coding sequence is TGTGCCAGCAGCTTGGTTTGGCCGCCTCCGACCTACAATGAGCAGTTCTTC. This gives the protein CASSLVWPPPTYNEQFF.

This rearrangement joins TRBV7-2 to TRBJ2-5, with TRBD1 matching 11 bases. Germline V gene lookup returns CDR1 SGHTA and CDR2 FQGNSA. V lost 5 bases to trimming and J lost 9 bases; unmatched junction nucleotides: 14. CDR3 length equals 16 residues. In DNA, the CDR3 is TGTGCCAGCAGCCCCGGTGGGACAGGGGGTTTCCTGTCCCAGTACTTC. Protein: CASSPGGTGGFLSQYF.

V usage is TRBV19 and J usage is TRBJ1-2; TRBD1 is a possible D gene (5 bases). There are 17 residues in the CDR3. The V end was cut by 6 bases, the J end by 7 bases, with 27 bases between. Per germline, CDR1 LNHDA and CDR2 SQIVND (reference sequence). The CDR3 nucleotides are TGTGCCAGTAGGGAAGGGTTGGGGGGAGCCTTATCCTCTGGCTACACCTTC. As protein: CASREGLGGALSSGYTF. Full variable domain (outside the CDR3, taken from reference TRBV19 and TRBJ1-2): DGGITQSPKYLFRKEGQNVTLSCEQNLNHDAMYWYRQDPGQGLRLIYYSQIVNDFQKGDIAEGYSVSREKKESFPLTVTSAQKNPTAFYLCASREGLGGALSSGYTFGSGTRLTVV.